These 31 T cell receptor beta chains were all obtained from the same sample, sequenced in a study of cytomegalovirus exposure and HLA in healthy donors. The PCR made use of 60 Vbeta and 13 Jbeta primers. Here immunoSEQ multiplex PCR was the method, and the copy in TCRdb shows in-frame clones only, minus some. The table lists around 120,000 clones, 70% to 80% of them singletons. The specimen was PBMCs. All receptors come from a woman in her forties or fifties in good health and CMV-seropositive.

Remarks on this clone: This sample also contains other DNA sequences that code for the same CDR3. This rearrangement joins TRBV5-1 to TRBJ2-5; unclear D gene. In germline, CDR1 is SGHRS, CDR2 YFSETQ. V was clipped by 4 bases and J by 0 bases, with 4 bases between them. CDR3 length equals 12 residues. The CDR3 region has the DNA TGCGCCAGCAGCATTAACCAAGAGACCCAGTACTTC. Protein: CASSINQETQYF. Full variable domain (remainder filled in from reference TRBV5-1 and TRBJ2-5): KAGVTQTPRYLIKTRGQQVTLSCSPISGHRSVSWYQQTPGQGLQFLFEYFSETQRNKGNFPGRFSGRQFSNSRSEMNVSTLELGDSALYLCASSINQETQYFGPGTRLLVL.

The CDR3 nucleotides are TGTGCCAGCAGCTTAAGCGGGGGGGCCGTCGAGCAGTACTTC. Protein: CASSLSGGAVEQYF. The chain has TRBV5-4 and TRBJ2-7, with 10 bases that match TRBD2. The V gene's germline CDR1 is SGHNT and CDR2 YYREEE (reference sequence). The CDR3 has 14 residues. With V trimmed by 2 bases and J by 6 bases, 5 bases remained unmatched. The full variable domain, with the rest looked up from reference TRBV5-4 and TRBJ2-7, is ETGVTQSPTHLIKTRGQQVTLRCSSQSGHNTVSWYQQALGQGPQFIFQYYREEENGRGNFPPRFSGLQFPNYSSELNVNALELDDSALYLCASSLSGGAVEQYFGPGTRLTVT.

V and J are TRBV5-6 and TRBJ2-3, with 12 bases aligning to TRBD2. This CDR3 spans 16 amino acids. Germline lookup yields CDR1 SGHDT and CDR2 YYEEEE. The junction had 6 bases not matched to a gene; V was cut back by 2 bases and J by 5 bases. This chain's CDR3 is CASSFWTSGVIDTQYF. The CDR3 DNA is TGTGCCAGCAGCTTCTGGACTAGCGGGGTGATAGATACGCAGTATTTT.

The chain has TRBV27 and TRBJ2-1; D possibly corresponds to TRBD1 (5 bases). Trimming stripped 4 bases from V and 0 bases from J, with 13 bases between. The CDR3 is 16 amino acids. Per the germline V gene, CDR1 is MNHEY and CDR2 is SMNVEV (reference sequence). The CDR3 region is CASSSWGDSSYNEQFF. The DNA for the CDR3 is TGTGCCAGCAGTTCGTGGGGTGACAGCTCCTACAATGAGCAGTTCTTC.

The rearrangement links TRBV5-4 to TRBJ2-3; 8 bases align to TRBD2. The CDR3 consists of 17 residues. Germline CDR1 reads SGHNT; CDR2 reads YYREEE (reference sequence). V shed 1 base and J 5 bases; nucleotides not matched to a gene: 12. The DNA of the CDR3 is TGTGCCAGCAGCTTGTATCAGAGCGGGAGAGGGGGAGATACGCAGTATTTT. Its translation is CASSLYQSGRGGDTQYF.

This clone was seen just once. The rearrangement joins TRBV7-6 to TRBJ2-3, with 10 bases identical to TRBD2. The trim removed 5 bases at V and 0 bases at J, leaving 5 bases unmatched. Germline lookup yields CDR1 SGHVS and CDR2 FNYEAQ. CDR3 length: 16 residues. This CDR3 is CASSLWTSGSTDTQYF. The CDR3 nucleotides read TGTGCCAGCAGCCTATGGACTAGCGGAAGCACAGATACGCAGTATTTT.

The CDR3 loop reads CASSYLTGNTEAFF. The CDR3 DNA is TGTGCCAGCAGTTACCTGACAGGCAACACTGAAGCTTTCTTT. The rearrangement links TRBV27 to TRBJ1-1, with D possibly matching TRBD1 (6 bases). The germline CDR1 and CDR2 sequences are MNHEY and SMNVEV (reference sequence). V dropped 4 bases and J dropped 2 bases, with 11 bases sitting between them. The CDR3 spans 14 residues.

This chain joins TRBV4-1 and TRBJ2-2; D is undetermined. The V and J ends lost 11 bases and 0 bases respectively, with 19 bases between them. CDR3 size: 16 residues. CDR1 is MGHRA and CDR2 is YSYEKL in the germline V gene. CDR3 sequence: CAGRKFEASNTGELFF. CDR3 DNA sequence: TGCGCCGGCCGTAAGTTCGAGGCTTCGAACACCGGGGAGCTGTTTTTT.

This clone has just one count. The rearrangement links TRBV7-3 to TRBJ2-3, with 8 bases that match TRBD2. V gave up 2 bases and J gave up 2 bases; unmatched junction bases: 3. The CDR3 is 15 residues long. From germline, CDR1 is SGHTA and CDR2 FQGTGA. Written as DNA, the CDR3 is TGTGCCAGCAGCTTAGGCGGGGGGCACACAGATACGCAGTATTTT. It codes for CASSLGGGHTDTQYF.

The J gene is TRBJ2-3, the V gene TRBV5-1, with 11 bases lining up with TRBD2. This CDR3 contains 16 residues. J gave up 2 bases and V 4 bases, and 6 bases lay outside the gene matches. Per the germline V gene, CDR1 is SGHRS and CDR2 is YFSETQ. The CDR3 loop is CASSAGTSGNTDTQYF. The CDR3 DNA sequence: TGCGCCAGCAGCGCCGGGACTAGCGGCAACACAGATACGCAGTATTTT.

V is TRBV4-1 and J is TRBJ2-2; D unresolved. The V end lost 8 bases, the J end lost 0 bases, and 16 bases lay between the germline ends. The germline V gene encodes CDR1 MGHRA and CDR2 YSYEKL. The CDR3 loop spans 16 amino acids. In DNA form, the CDR3 reads TGCGCCAGCCGTAAGTTCGAGGCTTCGAACACCGGGGAGCTGTTTTTT. This translates into CASRKFEASNTGELFF.

The chain combines TRBV4-1 with TRBJ2-1, with a tentative D call TRBD2 (7 bases). The V gene lost 1 base and the J gene lost 8 bases, with 15 bases spanning the gap. Germline V gives CDR1 MGHRA, CDR2 YSYEKL. The CDR3 spans 15 residues. This chain's CDR3 is CASSQVRGGAYEQFF. The CDR3 bases are TGCGCCAGCAGCCAAGTTAGGGGGGGGGCTTATGAGCAGTTCTTC.

The chain has TRBV6-5 and TRBJ1-3; possible D gene TRBD1, 6 bases. The CDR3 runs 14 residues. Deletions cut 8 bases from V and 1 base from J, with 12 bases between. Germline-derived CDR1 and CDR2 are MNHEY and SVGAGI. This CDR3 is CASAGGASGNTIYF. CDR3 in DNA: TGTGCCAGCGCGGGGGGCGCGTCTGGAAACACCATATATTTT.

The V and J genes are TRBV7-5 and TRBJ1-2; TRBD1, the table's D call, lacks a check against the DNA. TRBV7-5 is a listed pseudogene. The CDR3 loop spans 17 amino acids. CDR3 in amino acids: CARSLVGSRRTGKCYTF. Written as DNA, the CDR3 is TGTGCCAGAAGCTTAGTCGGGAGTAGGAGGACAGGGAAATGCTACACCTTC.

The genes are TRBV6-6 and TRBJ1-5; 8 bases map to TRBD1. The ends lost 7 bases at V and 2 bases at J; junction bases unmatched: 4. The CDR3 consists of 14 residues. CDR1 MNHNY and CDR2 SVGAGI come from the germline V gene (reference sequence). This CDR3 reads CASTQTGGNQPQHF. CDR3 in DNA: TGTGCCAGCACTCAGACAGGGGGCAATCAGCCCCAGCATTTT.

The CDR3 is CASSRRGKGTYEQYF. The CDR3 DNA is TGTGCCAGTAGCCGTCGGGGGAAGGGGACCTACGAGCAGTACTTC. The V gene is TRBV19, the J gene TRBJ2-7; perhaps TRBD2 as D (6 bases). Germline V gene data show CDR1 as LNHDA and CDR2 as SQIVND (reference sequence). Trimming took 6 bases from V and 2 from J, leaving 17 bases between them. The CDR3 runs 15 residues.

This clone was seen just once. The rearrangement links TRBV27 to TRBJ2-5; TRBD2 agrees at 7 bases. The CDR3 has 13 residues. The V segment lost 4 bases and the J segment 8 bases; nucleotides outside the gene matches: 7. Germline CDR1 MNHEY, CDR2 SMNVEV (reference sequence). CDR3 in amino acids: CASSWGGSGTQYF. In nucleotides, the CDR3 is TGTGCCAGCAGTTGGGGCGGGAGCGGTACCCAGTACTTC.

The V and J genes are TRBV19 and TRBJ1-5; possible D gene TRBD1, 6 bases. V lost 3 bases, J lost 6 bases, and 21 bases lay in between. Germline V lookup: CDR1 LNHDA, CDR2 SQIVND (reference sequence). The CDR3 consists of 17 residues. CDR3 in amino acids: CASSITSGRGWSQPQHF. The CDR3 DNA follows: TGTGCCAGTAGTATTACTTCGGGCAGGGGATGGAGTCAGCCCCAGCATTTT.

This chain uses TRBV30 with TRBJ1-6, with D unresolved. CDR1 is GTSNPN and CDR2 is SVGIG in the germline V gene (reference sequence). The CDR3 covers 17 residues. Trimming removed 0 bases from V and 2 bases from J, with 14 bases in between. CDR3 residues: CAWSVRGTLTYNSPLHF. The CDR3 DNA is TGTGCCTGGAGTGTACGGGGAACATTGACCTATAATTCACCCCTCCACTTT.

The chain employs TRBV9 and TRBJ1-4; D gene uncertain. V shed 0 bases and J shed 7 bases, with 13 bases lying between them. The CDR3 extends over 15 amino acids. CDR1 and CDR2 (germline): SGDLS, YYNGEE. The CDR3 loop reads CASSVVGSLGEKLFF. CDR3 DNA sequence: TGTGCCAGCAGCGTAGTGGGCAGCTTAGGTGAAAAACTGTTTTTT.

The rearrangement links TRBV7-6 to TRBJ1-1, with TRBD1 identical over 10 bases. The V gene's germline CDR1 is SGHVS and CDR2 FNYEAQ. The CDR3 runs 15 residues. V dropped 1 base and J dropped 3; count of bases not matched to a gene: 2. The CDR3 spells CASSLGGTGDTEAFF. CDR3 sequence (DNA): TGTGCCAGCAGCTTAGGCGGGACAGGGGACACTGAAGCTTTCTTT.

DNA of the CDR3: TGCAGCGTTGATAGAGACAGGGGGGGTGAGCAGTTCTTC. This sequence encodes CSVDRDRGGEQFF. The genes are TRBV29-1 and TRBJ2-1; TRBD1 matches at 9 bases. The CDR3 is 13 amino acids. Germline V gene sequence: CDR1 SQVTM, CDR2 ANQGSEA. The trim removed 3 bases at V and 9 bases at J, leaving 6 bases unmatched.

The chain is built from TRBV13 and TRBJ1-2; possibly TRBD1 for D (5 bases). V was clipped by 0 bases and J by 1 base, with 9 bases between them. The CDR3 loop spans 15 amino acids. Germline assignment: CDR1 PRHDT and CDR2 FYEKMQ (reference sequence). The CDR3 DNA is TGTGCCAGCAGCTTAGGATGGGGGGTTAACTATGGCTACACCTTC. Its translation is CASSLGWGVNYGYTF. Combining the CDR3 with reference TRBV13 and TRBJ1-2 gives the whole variable domain AAGVIQSPRHLIKEKRETATLKCYPIPRHDTVYWYQQGPGQDPQFLISFYEKMQSDKGSIPDRFSAQQFSDYHSELNMSSLELGDSALYFCASSLGWGVNYGYTFGSGTRLTVV.

This clone has a single count. The chain carries TRBV28 and TRBJ2-2; 7 nucleotides line up with TRBD1. The CDR3 has 15 residues. Germline V CDR1 and CDR2: MDHEN, SYDVKM. V trimming: 9 bases; J trimming: 0 bases; junction bases outside the gene matches: 7. In nucleotides, the CDR3 is TGTGCCAGTAATCCCGGGACAGCGAACACCGGGGAGCTGTTTTTT. This gives the protein CASNPGTANTGELFF.

The chain is built from TRBV9 and TRBJ2-2; D perhaps matches TRBD2 (6 bases). The V end lost 4 bases, the J end lost 6 bases, and 19 bases lay between the germline ends. The CDR3 is 16 amino acids. CDR1 and CDR2 (germline): SGDLS, YYNGEE. The CDR3 loop is CASSPSMGRRSGELFF. CDR3 coding DNA: TGTGCCAGCAGCCCATCAATGGGGAGGAGGTCCGGGGAGCTGTTTTTT.

V is TRBV6-5 and J is TRBJ2-5; no reliable D call. CDR3 length: 14 amino acids. V shed 4 bases and J shed 2 bases, with 11 bases lying between them. Germline V gene data show CDR1 as MNHEY and CDR2 as SVGAGI. The CDR3 loop reads CASSLRGTQETQYF. Here the CDR3 DNA reads TGTGCCAGCAGTTTACGTGGCACACAAGAGACCCAGTACTTC.

This chain joins TRBV30 and TRBJ2-5; D is possibly TRBD2 (6 bases). The end of the DNA is better explained by TRBJ2-7, so the J call may be wrong. The CDR3 extends over 14 amino acids. Germline values: CDR1 GTSNPN, CDR2 SVGIG (reference sequence). CDR3: CAWSVQAGPYEQYF. The CDR3 bases are TGTGCCTGGAGTGTACAAGCGGGCCCCTACGAGCAGTACTTC.

V gene TRBV6-1 combines with J gene TRBJ1-2; D might be TRBD1 (6 bases). The germline V gene encodes CDR1 MNHNS and CDR2 SASEGT. The CDR3 is 15 residues long. V was clipped by 10 bases and J by 1 base, with 19 bases between them. The CDR3 loop reads CATLSVGGLNYGYTF. For the CDR3, the DNA is TGTGCCACACTCTCGGTGGGGGGGCTTAACTATGGCTACACCTTC.

This clone has a handful of counts. This chain connects TRBV30 to TRBJ2-3; D not resolved. Germline CDR1 is GTSNPN and CDR2 is SVGIG (reference sequence). The CDR3 spans 13 residues. V was cut by 3 bases and J by 5 bases, with 12 bases left in between. CDR3 coding DNA: TGTGCCTGGAGCGACCGGGTGGGAGATACGCAGTATTTT. It specifies CAWSDRVGDTQYF. The full variable domain, with the rest looked up from reference TRBV30 and TRBJ2-3, is SQTIHQWPATLVQPVGSPLSLECTVEGTSNPNLYWYRQAAGRGLQLLFYSVGIGQISSEVPQNLSASRPQDRQFILSSKKLLLSDSGFYLCAWSDRVGDTQYFGPGTRLTVL.

CDR3 in amino acids: CASSQDIILLFTNYGYTF. DNA of the CDR3: TGCGCCAGCAGCCAAGATATTATTCTCCTATTTACTAACTATGGCTACACCTTC. The chain uses TRBV4-1 and TRBJ1-2; D gene uncertain. The CDR3 has 18 amino acids. V was pared by 0 bases and J by 0 bases, with 17 bases between. CDR1 and CDR2 from the germline V gene are MGHRA and YSYEKL.

The rearrangement links TRBV11-1 to TRBJ2-1; possibly TRBD1 for D (6 bases). There are 13 residues in the CDR3. The V end lost 5 bases, the J end lost 7 bases, and 12 bases lay between the germline ends. Per the germline V gene, CDR1 is SGHAT and CDR2 is FQDESV (reference sequence). CDR3 bases: TGTGCCAGCAGCCCCCAACAGGGAAATGAGCAGTTCTTC. Translating gives CASSPQQGNEQFF.